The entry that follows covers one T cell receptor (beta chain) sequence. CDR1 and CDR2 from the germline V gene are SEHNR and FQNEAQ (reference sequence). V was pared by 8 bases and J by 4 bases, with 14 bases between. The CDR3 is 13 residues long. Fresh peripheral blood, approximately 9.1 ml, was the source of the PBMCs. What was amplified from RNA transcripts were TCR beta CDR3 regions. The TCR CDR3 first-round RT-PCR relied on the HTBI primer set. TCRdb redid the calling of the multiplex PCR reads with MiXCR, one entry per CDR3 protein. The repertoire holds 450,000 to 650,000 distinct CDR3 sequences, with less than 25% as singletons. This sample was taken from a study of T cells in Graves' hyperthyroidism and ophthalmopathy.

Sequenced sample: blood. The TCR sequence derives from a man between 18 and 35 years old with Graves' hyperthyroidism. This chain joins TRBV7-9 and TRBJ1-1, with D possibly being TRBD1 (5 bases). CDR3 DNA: TGTGCCAGCGGCGACGGGGGGGGCACTGAAGCTTTCTTT. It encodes CASGDGGGTEAFF. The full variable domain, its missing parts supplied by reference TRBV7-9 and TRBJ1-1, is DTGVSQNPRHKITKRGQNVTFRCDPISEHNRLYWYRQTLGQGPEFLTYFQNEAQLEKSRLLSDRFSAERPKGSFSTLEIQRTEQGDSAMYLCASGDGGGTEAFFGQGTRLTVV.